Listed below are T cell receptor beta chains from one sample, sequenced in a study of blood T cell repertoires in COVID-19. Generated by immunoSEQ multiplex PCR, the TCRdb table keeps only in-frame clones and is missing some. The table lists about 53,000 clones, 89% of them singletons. Material: peripheral blood. Receptors originate from a man in his 60s with active COVID-19. The CDR3 runs from the conserved cysteine through the conserved F or W. D genes are given only for firm matches. The size entry is marked missing in some rows and otherwise reads once, few, many or a size class.

d_call	v_call	j_call	clone_size	cdr3_nt	cdr3_aa
TRBD1	TRBV27	TRBJ2-7	-	TGTGCCAGCAGTTTTCACCGGGACAGGGGCCGGTACGAGCAGTACTTC	CASSFHRDRGRYEQYF
TRBD2	TRBV5-1	TRBJ2-7	-	TGCGCCAGCAGCTTGGATATAGCGGGAGTGCGCGAGCAGTACTTC	CASSLDIAGVREQYF
-	TRBV28	TRBJ2-3	-	TGTGCCAGCACGACAGCAGATACGCAGTATTTT	CASTTADTQYF
-	TRBV28	TRBJ2-7	-	TGTGCCAGCAGTCCACAGAGTCTTTCCTACGAGCAGTACTTC	CASSPQSLSYEQYF
TRBD1	TRBV7-2	TRBJ1-1	-	TGTGCCAGCAGCTTAACGTCAGGGGGACCCGCTGAAGCTTTCTTT	CASSLTSGGPAEAFF
TRBD1	TRBV19	TRBJ1-2	-	TGTGCCAGTAGTATTAACAGGGGGGAAGGCGGCTACACCTTC	CASSINRGEGGYTF
TRBD2	TRBV6-2/TRBV6-3	TRBJ2-7	once	TGTGCCAGCAGTTCCGCCGGGACTAGCGGGAGGCAATCCTACGAGCAGTACTTC	CASSSAGTSGRQSYEQYF
-	TRBV2	TRBJ2-7	-	TGTGCCAGCAGTCAGGGTCCCTACGAGCAGTACTTC	CASSQGPYEQYF
TRBD1	TRBV9	TRBJ2-7	-	TGTGCCAGCAGCGCTCGGACAGGGAGCTACGAGCAGTACTTC	CASSARTGSYEQYF
-	TRBV2	TRBJ1-1	-	TGTGCCAGCAGTCAGACAGAGAACACTGAAGCTTTCTTT	CASSQTENTEAFF
TRBD2	TRBV6-5	TRBJ2-1	-	TGTGCCAGCAGTTACTCTGCCGCGGGACTAGCGGCGGAGCAGTTCTTC	CASSYSAAGLAAEQFF
TRBD1	TRBV5-4	TRBJ2-1	-	TGTGCCAGCAGCCCTCAGGGGGCAGGGAGGAATGAGCAGTTCTTC	CASSPQGAGRNEQFF
-	TRBV5-5	TRBJ2-1	-	TGTGCCAGCAGCTTGGCCCTTCGACAGGCGGAAAATGAGCAGTTCTTC	CASSLALRQAENEQFF
-	TRBV6-4	TRBJ1-5	-	TGTGCCAGCAGTGACTCGAGTCGGGTAGGGGCCGAAGATCAGCCCCAGCATTTT	CASSDSSRVGAEDQPQHF
TRBD1	TRBV5-1	TRBJ1-2	-	TGCGCCAGCAGCTTGGACGCGACAGGGCGGCCCGGGGTGGATGGCTACACCTTC	CASSLDATGRPGVDGYTF
-	TRBV7-9	TRBJ1-1	-	TGTGCCAGCAGCTTAGACCAAGAGGCTTTCTTT	CASSLDQEAFF
-	TRBV7-9	TRBJ2-1	-	TGTGCCAGCAGCCTCCCGGGGATTTCCTACAATGAGCAGTTCTTC	CASSLPGISYNEQFF
TRBD1	TRBV7-9	TRBJ2-7	-	TGTGCCAGCAGCTCCGGACAGGGGGGAGGAAAGCAGTACTTC	CASSSGQGGGKQYF
TRBD1	TRBV4-3	TRBJ1-6	-	TGCGCCAGCAGTTGGGGGCTGGACAGGGCGGACGATTCACCCCTCCACTTT	CASSWGLDRADDSPLHF
TRBD2	TRBV10-2	TRBJ2-7	once	TGCGCCAGCAGTGAGGCTAGCGGGAGGATCCTCGAGCAGTACTTC	CASSEASGRILEQYF
TRBD1	TRBV7-9	TRBJ1-3	-	TGTGCCAGCAGCGCCCAGGGGGCTGGAAACACCATATATTTT	CASSAQGAGNTIYF
-	TRBV7-2	TRBJ2-1	-	TGTGCCAGCAGGGAGACAGGCGGCGGGGGTGAGCAGTTCTTC	CASRETGGGGEQFF
-	TRBV3-1/TRBV3-2	TRBJ2-1	-	TGTGCCAGCAGCCAAGAGAGTAGGACTTATTCCTACAATGAGCAGTTCTTC	CASSQESRTYSYNEQFF
-	TRBV3-1/TRBV3-2	TRBJ2-7	-	TGTGCCAGCAGCCGTGGGGGAGGCGAGCAGTACTTC	CASSRGGGEQYF
TRBD2	TRBV4-3	TRBJ2-2	-	TGCGCCAGCAGCCAAGCCACGACTAGCGGGGCGAACACCGGGGAGCTGTTTTTT	CASSQATTSGANTGELFF
-	TRBV9	TRBJ1-4	-	TGTGCCAGCAGCGTAGGAGTACAACCTAGTGAAAAACTGTTTTTT	CASSVGVQPSEKLFF
TRBD1	TRBV19	TRBJ2-2	-	TGTGCCAGTAGGCCACTCACCGGGACAGGGGTCACCGGGGAGCTGTTTTTT	CASRPLTGTGVTGELFF
-	TRBV19	TRBJ2-7	-	TGTGCCATATCCACCAGGTCAGAGCAGTACTTC	CAISTRSEQYF
-	TRBV6-2/TRBV6-3	TRBJ2-3	once	TGTGCCAGCAGTTACTCCCCATGGCGGTATAGGACAGATACGCAGTATTTT	CASSYSPWRYRTDTQYF
-	TRBV18	TRBJ2-3	once	TGTGCCAGCTCACCACCGCGAAGAGATACGCAGTATTTT	CASSPPRRDTQYF
TRBD1	TRBV6-2/TRBV6-3	TRBJ2-2	once	TGTGCCAGCAGTGACAGGGGGCGAGGGGCCGGGGAGCTGTTTTTT	CASSDRGRGAGELFF
TRBD1	TRBV6-5	TRBJ1-5	-	TGTGCCAGCAGCGACGGACAGGGCAATCAGCCCCAGCATTTT	CASSDGQGNQPQHF
-	TRBV6-5	TRBJ1-1	-	TGTGCCAGCAGTTACTCGCGCAGGCAGAACACTGAAGCTTTCTTT	CASSYSRRQNTEAFF
TRBD2	TRBV27	TRBJ2-1	once	TGTGCCAGCAGCCGCCCCCGGGGGTCCCACGGGACTAGCGGGAGGAACTCCTACAATGAGCAGTTCTTC	CASSRPRGSHGTSGRNSYNEQFF
-	TRBV6-1	TRBJ1-2	-	TGTGCCAGCAGTGAAACCGGGACAACCTACTATGGCTACACCTTC	CASSETGTTYYGYTF
TRBD1	TRBV28	TRBJ2-4	-	TGTGCCAGCAGCCAAACAGGGGGGAGATGGAACATTCAGTACTTC	CASSQTGGRWNIQYF
TRBD1	TRBV29-1	TRBJ1-2	-	TGCAGCGTAGACTGGACAGGGAACGGCTACACCTTC	CSVDWTGNGYTF
TRBD2	TRBV7-9	TRBJ2-1	once	TGTGCCAGCAGCAAAAGACTAGCGAGCTCCTACAATGAGCAGTTCTTC	CASSKRLASSYNEQFF
TRBD2	TRBV27	TRBJ2-7	few	TGTGCCAGCAGTACCTCACTAGCGAGAACACATCTCGAGCAGTACTTC	CASSTSLARTHLEQYF
TRBD2	TRBV28	TRBJ2-1	-	TGTGGCCCCCATTTAGGGGCGGGAGGGCCCCCCAATGAGCAGTTCTTC	CGPHLGAGGPPNEQFF
TRBD1	TRBV29-1	TRBJ2-2	-	TGCAGCGTTGAAAGATTGGACAGGGCCCACACCGGGGAGCTGTTTTTT	CSVERLDRAHTGELFF
TRBD1	TRBV5-1	TRBJ2-7	few	TGCGCCAGCAGCTTGGACGGGACAGGAAAATACGAGCAGTACTTC	CASSLDGTGKYEQYF
TRBD2	TRBV19	TRBJ2-1	-	TGTGCCAGTAGTTCGAGGACTAGCTACAATGAGCAGTTCTTC	CASSSRTSYNEQFF
-	TRBV18	TRBJ1-2	-	TGTGCCAGCTCACCACAAAGGACAACAAACTATGGCTACACCTTC	CASSPQRTTNYGYTF
TRBD1	TRBV7-7	TRBJ2-5	-	TGTGCTAGCAGCTCGACAGGGGTAGGGGAGACCCAGTACTTC	CASSSTGVGETQYF
-	TRBV9	TRBJ2-7	-	TGTGCCAGCAGTGCCCCGGGTTTCTACGAGCAGTACTTC	CASSAPGFYEQYF
TRBD1	TRBV5-1	TRBJ1-1	-	TGCGCCAGCAGTACAGGGACAGGGGTTTCGAACACTGAAGCTTTCTTT	CASSTGTGVSNTEAFF
-	TRBV5-1	TRBJ1-4	-	TGCGCCAGCAGTTCGACACCAACTAATGAAAAACTGTTTTTT	CASSSTPTNEKLFF
TRBD2	TRBV19	TRBJ2-2	-	TGTGCCAGTAGTATCCCCCGGCGGGAGAGGTTTACCGGGGAGCTGTTTTTT	CASSIPRRERFTGELFF